These 3 T cell receptor beta chains were sequenced from one sample in a study of T cell responses to AZD1222 COVID-19 vaccine. Generated by immunoSEQ multiplex PCR, the TCRdb table keeps only in-frame clones and is missing some. The repertoire holds about 180,000 clones, with roughly 91% as singletons. Source: peripheral blood, taken 28 days after the second AZD1222 dose. Every receptor here comes from an adult who received the AZD1222 COVID-19 vaccine.

The rearrangement links TRBV11-2 to TRBJ2-7; a possible D gene is TRBD2 (6 bases). The CDR3 covers 16 residues. Germline CDR1 is SGHAT and CDR2 is FQNNGV. Trimming took off 1 base at V and 1 base at J, with 14 bases between the two ends. Here the CDR3 reads CASSLVAGAGSYEQYF. The CDR3 DNA reads TGTGCCAGCAGCTTAGTGGCCGGGGCGGGGTCCTACGAGCAGTACTTC. Complete variable domain (other parts from reference TRBV11-2 and TRBJ2-7): EAGVAQSPRYKIIEKRQSVAFWCNPISGHATLYWYQQILGQGPKLLIQFQNNGVVDDSQLPKDRFSAERLKGVDSTLKIQPAKLEDSAVYLCASSLVAGAGSYEQYFGPGTRLTVT.

This chain links TRBV4-2 with TRBJ2-7; D gene unclear. V shed 1 base and J shed 2 bases, with 9 bases lying between them. This CDR3 region has 14 residues. Per the germline V gene, CDR1 is LGHNA and CDR2 is YNFKEQ. DNA of the CDR3: TGTGCCAGCAGCCAAGGCCTTACCGCCTACGAGCAGTACTTC. It yields the protein CASSQGLTAYEQYF.

The rearrangement links TRBV10-3 to TRBJ2-1; 10 bases fit TRBD2. V shed 5 bases and J 12 bases; nucleotides not matched to a gene: 13. The CDR3 length is 15 residues. From germline, CDR1 is ENHRY and CDR2 SYGVKD. The CDR3 spells CAISHGTSDSVLQFF. DNA for the CDR3: TGTGCCATCAGTCATGGGACTAGCGACTCGGTATTGCAGTTCTTC.